This entry lists 14 T cell receptor beta chains sequenced from one sample in a study of identical twins. TCRdb itself ran the 5' RACE reads through MiXCR, one entry per CDR3 protein. The sample has some 590,000 distinct CDR3 sequences; over 8.5% are singletons. The same specimen was also included in a second study, on yellow fever vaccine responses in identical twins.

Source material: PBMCs. The source is a woman aged 18 to 35 in good health.

In this sample, this clonotype turned up a few times. This chain connects TRBV6-2 or TRBV6-3 to TRBJ2-5; D possibly corresponds to TRBD1 (5 bases). Germline V gives CDR1 MNHEY, CDR2 SVGEGT. The CDR3 extends over 16 amino acids. Trimming cost V 5 bases and J 1 base, with 17 bases left between them. This chain's CDR3 is CASSRTFDRVQETQYF. The CDR3, as DNA: TGTGCCAGCAGTAGGACCTTCGACAGAGTCCAAGAGACCCAGTACTTC.

This clonotype showed up many times. The gene calls are TRBV5-1 and TRBJ2-7; possibly TRBD1 or TRBD2 for D (6 bases each). The CDR3 runs to 15 residues. V dropped 4 bases and J dropped 2 bases, with 16 bases sitting between them. CDR1 SGHRS and CDR2 YFSETQ come from the germline V gene. CDR3 loop: CASSLGPGAPYEQYF. The CDR3, as DNA: TGCGCCAGCAGCCTAGGTCCGGGGGCCCCCTACGAGCAGTACTTC.

In this sample, this clonotype turned up many times. The gene calls are TRBV28 and TRBJ2-7; D might be TRBD2 (5 bases). Germline CDR1 MDHEN, CDR2 SYDVKM. Between the trimmed V and J ends, which lost 2 bases and 7 bases, there was a span of 9 bases. This CDR3 is built from 12 residues. The CDR3 DNA follows: TGTGCCAGCAGTTTAACTAGGCTTGAGCAGTACTTC. It is translated as CASSLTRLEQYF.

The J gene is TRBJ2-1, the V gene TRBV6-2 or TRBV6-3, with 9 bases aligning to TRBD2. The CDR3 contains 18 residues. V dropped 2 bases and J dropped 1; count of bases not matched to a gene: 9. Germline CDR1 and CDR2: MNHEY and SVGEGT. For the CDR3, the DNA is TGTGCCAGCAGTTACGTGAGCGGGAGGTCTATTTCCTACAATGAGCAGTTCTTC. Protein sequence: CASSYVSGRSISYNEQFF.

This clonotype was counted a single time. A much larger clone is a single base away; this may be a read error. The chain has TRBV7-2 and TRBJ2-3, with TRBD2 matching 9 bases. Germline CDR1 and CDR2: SGHTA and FQGNSA. This CDR3 has 15 residues. With 5 bases clipped from V and 5 bases from J, the junction kept 8 bases outside the gene matches. CDR3 nucleotides: TGTGCCAGCAGCCGGAGTAGCGGGGGAGGAGATACGCAGTATTTT. Encoded protein: CASSRSSGGGDTQYF.

The CDR3 reads CASSPFPLAGGPYEQYF. For the CDR3, the DNA is TGTGCCAGCAGTCCCTTCCCTCTAGCGGGAGGGCCCTACGAGCAGTACTTC. The chain uses TRBV27 and TRBJ2-7, with 12 bases identical to TRBD2. The CDR3 has 17 residues. Per the germline V gene, CDR1 is MNHEY and CDR2 is SMNVEV (reference sequence). The J segment lost 2 bases and the V segment lost 5 bases, leaving 10 bases of the junction unmatched.

This clonotype was seen repeatedly, ten times or more. The rearrangement uses TRBV11-2 and TRBJ2-4, with D possibly matching TRBD1 (6 bases). The CDR3 runs to 18 residues. Germline lookup yields CDR1 SGHAT and CDR2 FQNNGV. V was shortened by 5 bases and J by 0 bases, with 20 bases between the two germline ends. As DNA, the CDR3 is TGTGCCAGCAGCGAACGCCTAACAGGGACCTTAGCCAAAAACATTCAGTACTTC. Its protein is CASSERLTGTLAKNIQYF.

The V and J genes are TRBV12-3 or TRBV12-4 and TRBJ2-7, with unresolved D. The CDR3 is 12 residues long. V was shortened by 5 bases and J by 4 bases, with 9 bases between the two germline ends. The CDR3 loop reads CASSLMTYEQYF. As DNA, the CDR3 is TGTGCCAGCAGTCTCATGACTTACGAGCAGTACTTC.

This chain connects TRBV6-2 or TRBV6-3 to TRBJ2-1; TRBD2 agrees at 9 bases. V lost 7 bases, J lost 4 bases, and 17 bases stayed unmatched. The germline V gene encodes CDR1 MNHEY and CDR2 SVGEGT. The CDR3 length is 18 residues. CDR3 residues: CASTDTNPGTSRYNEQFF. DNA for the CDR3: TGTGCCAGCACTGATACTAACCCCGGGACTAGCAGATACAATGAGCAGTTCTTC.

This clonotype was observed at least ten times. The chain employs TRBV14 and TRBJ2-2, with D possibly being TRBD1 (6 bases). The CDR3 extends over 14 amino acids. The V end lost 3 bases, the J end lost 5 bases, and 10 bases lay between the germline ends. CDR1 and CDR2 (germline): SGHDN, FVKESK. CDR3 nucleotide sequence: TGTGCCAGCAGCCATGATACAGGGACCGGGGAGCTGTTTTTT. Its translation is CASSHDTGTGELFF.

This clonotype came up many times. The chain has TRBV28 and TRBJ2-5, with D possibly being TRBD2 (7 bases). The CDR3 covers 16 residues. V was shortened by 6 bases and J by 1 base, with 18 bases between the two germline ends. Germline V CDR1 and CDR2: MDHEN, SYDVKM. The chain's CDR3 is CASSPTGRGIQETQYF. The CDR3 region has the DNA TGTGCCAGCAGCCCTACAGGGAGGGGTATCCAAGAGACCCAGTACTTC.

The rearrangement joins TRBV7-8 to TRBJ2-3, with TRBD2 identical over 12 bases. Germline V gives CDR1 SGHVS, CDR2 FQNEAQ. V was clipped by 5 bases and J by 0 bases; unmatched bases: 9. The CDR3 extends over 18 amino acids. This CDR3 is CASSLRLAGATSTDTQYF. In DNA form, the CDR3 reads TGTGCCAGCAGCCTGCGACTAGCGGGGGCGACTAGCACAGATACGCAGTATTTT.

The chain uses TRBV29-1 and TRBJ2-7, with no clear D. The CDR3 is made up of 14 amino acids. V was pared by 2 bases and J by 4 bases, with 15 bases between. Germline V gene data show CDR1 as SQVTM and CDR2 as ANQGSEA. The CDR3 DNA reads as TGCAGCGTTGAATATGAGACAAACGGTTACGAGCAGTACTTC. Protein: CSVEYETNGYEQYF.

This clonotype came up many times. The chain employs TRBV20-1 and TRBJ2-7; possible D gene TRBD2, 5 bases. The length of the CDR3 is 13 residues. Looked up from germline, CDR1 is DFQATT and CDR2 is SNEGSKA (reference sequence). CDR3 in amino acids: CSARAGSSYEQYF. The CDR3 nucleotides are TGCAGCGCACGGGCGGGTAGCTCCTACGAGCAGTACTTC.